The rows below give T cell receptor beta chains drawn from one sample of a study of beta chain features in type 1 diabetes. Only in-frame clones appear in the TCRdb table, and some are missing; sequencing was by immunoSEQ multiplex PCR. The repertoire consists of almost 250,000 clones, with roughly an eighth occurring once and the leading ten covering about 0.026%. Sequencing was carried out using naive CD4+ T cells from blood. All receptors derive from a woman aged 35 to 49 in good health. CDR3s include the opening cysteine and the closing phenylalanine or tryptophan. The D gene is left open where the match is weak. Some rows have no size entry. The others give once, few or many, or a class for an expanded clone.

d_call	v_call	clone_size	j_call	cdr3_aa	cdr3_nt
NA	TRBV11-2	once	TRBJ2-5	CASSLGQGKGTQYF	TGTGCCAGCAGCTTAGGTCAGGGGAAAGGGACCCAGTACTTC
NA	TRBV7-8	NA	TRBJ1-4	CASSLDRLGSHEKLFF	TGTGCCAGCAGCTTAGACCGTCTCGGTAGCCATGAAAAACTGTTTTTT
TRBD1	TRBV14	few	TRBJ1-3	CASSRAGTAISGNTIYF	TGTGCCAGCAGCCGCGCCGGGACAGCCATCTCTGGAAACACCATATATTTT
NA	TRBV28	NA	TRBJ1-2	CASSPNRNNYGYTF	TGTGCCAGCAGCCCTAATCGAAATAACTATGGCTACACCTTC
NA	TRBV18	few	TRBJ2-7	CASSGQRDIGYEQYF	TGTGCCAGCTCGGGCCAGAGGGACATAGGATACGAGCAGTACTTC
NA	TRBV4-2	NA	TRBJ1-5	CASSQAPRERQPQHF	TGTGCCAGCAGCCAAGCTCCCAGGGAAAGGCAGCCCCAGCATTTT
NA	TRBV11-2	NA	TRBJ1-2	CASSTPQGWRYYGYTF	TGTGCCAGCAGCACTCCCCAGGGGTGGCGCTACTATGGCTACACCTTC
NA	TRBV7-2	NA	TRBJ1-2	CASSLGISGGYTF	TGTGCCAGCAGCTTAGGTATATCCGGGGGCTACACCTTC
NA	TRBV7-2	NA	TRBJ1-1	CASSLPLGRYTEAFF	TGTGCCAGCAGCCTGCCCCTGGGGAGGTACACTGAAGCTTTCTTT
TRBD2	TRBV7-2	few	TRBJ2-3	CASSLSSSGGYLTDTQYF	TGTGCCAGCAGCTTAAGTTCTAGCGGGGGGTACCTCACAGATACGCAGTATTTT